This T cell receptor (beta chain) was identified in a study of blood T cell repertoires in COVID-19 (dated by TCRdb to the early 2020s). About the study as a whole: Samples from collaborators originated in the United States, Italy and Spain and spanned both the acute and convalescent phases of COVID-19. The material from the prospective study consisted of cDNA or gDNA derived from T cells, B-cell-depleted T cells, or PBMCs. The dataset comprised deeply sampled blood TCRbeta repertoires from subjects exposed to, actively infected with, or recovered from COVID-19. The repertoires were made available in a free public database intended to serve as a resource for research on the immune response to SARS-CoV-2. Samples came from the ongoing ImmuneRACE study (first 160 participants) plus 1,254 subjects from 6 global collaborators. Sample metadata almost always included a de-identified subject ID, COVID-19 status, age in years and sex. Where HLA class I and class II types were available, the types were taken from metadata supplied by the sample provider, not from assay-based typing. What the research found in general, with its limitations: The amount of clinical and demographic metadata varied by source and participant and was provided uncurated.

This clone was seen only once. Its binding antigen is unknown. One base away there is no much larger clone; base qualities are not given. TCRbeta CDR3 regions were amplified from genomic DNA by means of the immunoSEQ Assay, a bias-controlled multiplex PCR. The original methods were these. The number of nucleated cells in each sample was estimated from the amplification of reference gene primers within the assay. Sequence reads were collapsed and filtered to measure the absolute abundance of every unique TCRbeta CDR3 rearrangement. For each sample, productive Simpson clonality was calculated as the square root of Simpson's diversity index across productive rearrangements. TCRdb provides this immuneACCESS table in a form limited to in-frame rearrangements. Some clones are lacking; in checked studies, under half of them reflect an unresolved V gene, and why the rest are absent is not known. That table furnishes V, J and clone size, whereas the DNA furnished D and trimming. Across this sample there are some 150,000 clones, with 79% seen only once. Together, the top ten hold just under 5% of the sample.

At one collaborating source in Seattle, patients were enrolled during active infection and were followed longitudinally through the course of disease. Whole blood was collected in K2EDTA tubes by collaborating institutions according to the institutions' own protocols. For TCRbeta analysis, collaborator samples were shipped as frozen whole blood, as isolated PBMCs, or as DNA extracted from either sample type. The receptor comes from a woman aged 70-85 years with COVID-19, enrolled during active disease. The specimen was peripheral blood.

For the CDR3, the sequence is CASSLGLAGVSSYNEQFF. The DNA reads TGTGCCAGCAGCTTGGGACTAGCGGGGGTTAGCTCCTACAATGAGCAGTTCTTC. The chain couples TRBV7-2 to TRBJ2-1, with 14 central nucleotides matching TRBD2. For CDR1 and CDR2, the germline V gene lists SGHTA and FQGNSA. The CDR3 has 18 amino acids, counting the end cysteine and phenylalanine. Solely the CDR3 DNA is kept, with 54 bases framed from the first base. After removal of 3 bases from V and 0 bases from J, the junction retains 4 bases not matched to a gene.